Listed here are 19 T cell receptor beta chains from one sample, sequenced in a study of blood T cell repertoires in COVID-19. The table came from immunoSEQ multiplex PCR; TCRdb's copy has only in-frame clones and leaves some out. The table has approximately 58,000 clones, around 90% seen once. The source material was peripheral blood. These receptors all come from an elderly woman with active COVID-19.

This chain joins TRBV3-1 (or the pseudogene TRBV3-2) and TRBJ2-1; 7 bases are a match to TRBD1. This CDR3 is built from 13 residues. Trimming took 4 bases from V and 7 from J; bases not matched to a gene: 4. Germline V CDR1 and CDR2: LGHDT, YNNKEL (reference sequence). CDR3 sequence: CASSPFRGNEQFF. The CDR3 nucleotides read TGTGCCAGCAGCCCATTCAGGGGGAATGAGCAGTTCTTC.

The chain is built from TRBV7-9 and TRBJ2-7; D is possibly TRBD1 (6 bases). V was shortened by 4 bases and J by 6 bases, with 13 bases between the two germline ends. CDR1 and CDR2 from the germline V gene are SEHNR and FQNEAQ (reference sequence). The CDR3 is 13 amino acids. The CDR3 bases are TGTGCCAGCAGCTCCTCAGGGGTGGCCGAGCAGTACGTC. This codes for CASSSSGVAEQYV.

The V and J genes are TRBV29-1 and TRBJ2-1; the match to TRBD2 covers 10 bases. The CDR3 length is 16 residues. Looked up from germline, CDR1 is SQVTM and CDR2 is ANQGSEA. With V trimmed by 6 bases and J by 6 bases, 14 bases remained unmatched. The chain's CDR3 is CSVPTVLAGISNEQFF. Here the CDR3 DNA reads TGCAGCGTGCCTACTGTACTAGCGGGAATAAGCAATGAGCAGTTCTTC.

V is TRBV19 and J is TRBJ2-1, with D perhaps TRBD1 (5 bases). Germline CDR1 and CDR2: LNHDA and SQIVND (reference sequence). V dropped 3 bases and J dropped 7 bases, with 10 bases sitting between them. The length of the CDR3 is 13 residues. CDR3 region: CASSILRDNEQFF. The CDR3 DNA follows: TGTGCCAGTAGTATCCTCAGGGATAATGAGCAGTTCTTC.

The rearrangement joins TRBV5-1 to TRBJ2-1, with TRBD2 as a possible D gene (6 bases). The CDR3 runs 15 residues. Per germline, CDR1 SGHRS and CDR2 YFSETQ. V was shortened by 0 bases and J by 6 bases, with 13 bases between the two germline ends. CDR3 bases: TGCGCCAGCAGCTTGGGGGGGACTCTGGGCAATGAGCAGTTCTTC. As protein: CASSLGGTLGNEQFF.

The chain links TRBV27 to TRBJ2-3; 10 bases map to TRBD2. The V gene's germline CDR1 is MNHEY and CDR2 SMNVEV (reference sequence). V lost 6 bases and J lost 6; bases outside the gene matches: 18. This CDR3 has 18 residues. The CDR3 spells CASRTPPPSGGADDTQYF. In DNA form, the CDR3 reads TGTGCCAGCAGGACCCCACCCCCCAGCGGGGGGGCCGACGATACGCAGTATTTT.

The CDR3 sequence: CASSQDRGSIYGYTF. The CDR3 coding sequence is TGTGCCAGCAGCCAAGATCGAGGCAGCATCTATGGCTACACCTTC. V gene TRBV3-1 (or the pseudogene TRBV3-2) combines with J gene TRBJ1-2; D is ambiguous. Germline V gene data show CDR1 as LGHDT and CDR2 as YNNKEL (reference sequence). Trimming left V 0 bases short and J 4 bases short, with 12 bases between. The CDR3 contains 15 residues.

The genes are TRBV11-2 and TRBJ1-2; 9 nucleotides agree with TRBD1. Germline V lookup: CDR1 SGHAT, CDR2 FQNNGV. V gave up 5 bases and J gave up 6 bases; unmatched junction bases: 10. The CDR3 consists of 15 residues. The CDR3 loop is CASSPDRGGKDGYTF. DNA for the CDR3: TGTGCCAGCAGCCCTGACAGGGGGGGTAAGGATGGCTACACCTTC.

The chain links TRBV11-3 to TRBJ2-1; the D is unclear. The germline CDR1 and CDR2 sequences are SGHNT and YENEEA. The CDR3 contains 13 residues. V was shortened by 0 bases and J by 12 bases, with 12 bases between the two germline ends. CDR3 sequence (DNA): TGTGCCAGCAGCTTAGATCAGGTTTCTGGGCAGTTCTTC. Translated, it gives CASSLDQVSGQFF.

The rearrangement joins TRBV10-1 to TRBJ2-3, with 7 bases matching TRBD2. This CDR3 is built from 15 residues. J gave up 1 base and V 0 bases, and 1 base lay outside the gene matches. Germline loops: CDR1 WNHNN, CDR2 SYGVQD (reference sequence). CDR3 sequence reads: CASSESRGGTDTQYF. CDR3 DNA sequence: TGCGCCAGCAGTGAGTCTCGGGGGGGCACAGATACGCAGTATTTT.

The gene calls are TRBV4-1 and TRBJ2-3; D is undetermined. Per germline, CDR1 MGHRA and CDR2 YSYEKL. CDR3 size: 15 residues. V lost 1 base and J 2 bases, leaving 10 bases between the germline ends. This CDR3 is CASSQGHQFTDTQYF. DNA of the CDR3: TGCGCCAGCAGCCAAGGTCATCAGTTCACAGATACGCAGTATTTT.

The chain has TRBV19 and TRBJ2-5; D gene ambiguous. CDR1 and CDR2 from the germline V gene are LNHDA and SQIVND (reference sequence). CDR3 size: 12 residues. The V end lost 5 bases, the J end lost 0 bases, and 4 bases lay between the germline ends. The chain's CDR3 is CASSFDQETQYF. The CDR3, as DNA: TGTGCCAGTAGTTTCGACCAAGAGACCCAGTACTTC.

This chain uses TRBV30 with TRBJ1-2; 7 bases match TRBD1. V was clipped by 3 bases and J by 4 bases; unmatched bases: 2. Per the germline V gene, CDR1 is GTSNPN and CDR2 is SVGIG (reference sequence). The CDR3 length is 12 residues. The CDR3 loop reads CAWSRQGYGYTF. As DNA, the CDR3 is TGTGCCTGGAGCCGACAGGGCTATGGCTACACCTTC.

V gene TRBV2 combines with J gene TRBJ2-1; TRBD2 matches at 11 bases. The CDR3 has 19 residues. The V segment lost 2 bases and the J segment 0 bases; nucleotides outside the gene matches: 9. Germline CDR1 SNHLY, CDR2 FYNNEI. CDR3: CASSETTSGRMFSYNEQFF. The CDR3 region has the DNA TGTGCCAGCAGTGAAACCACTAGCGGGAGAATGTTCTCCTACAATGAGCAGTTCTTC.

The chain uses TRBV6-1 and TRBJ1-2, with D unresolved. V lost 3 bases, J lost 4 bases, and 12 bases lay in between. CDR3 length equals 14 residues. Germline V lookup: CDR1 MNHNS, CDR2 SASEGT. DNA of the CDR3: TGTGCCAGCAGTGAGCTGAGGGAGGTCTATGGCTACACCTTC. Residues: CASSELREVYGYTF.

The rearrangement uses TRBV6-2 or TRBV6-3 and TRBJ2-3; 13 bases match TRBD2. Germline CDR1 MNHEY, CDR2 SVGEGT. This CDR3 comprises 16 residues. The junction had 7 bases not matched to a gene; V was cut back by 6 bases and J by 4 bases. DNA for the CDR3: TGTGCCAGCAGCCCCAGACTAGCGGGAGGCCCAGATACGCAGTATTTT. Its translation is CASSPRLAGGPDTQYF.

This chain joins TRBV11-2 and TRBJ2-4, with a tentative D call TRBD2 (5 bases). Germline CDR1 and CDR2: SGHAT and FQNNGV. V shed 5 bases and J shed 0 bases, with 14 bases lying between them. This CDR3 is 16 amino acids long. CDR3 sequence: CASSPRGYLAKNIQYF. CDR3 DNA: TGTGCCAGCAGCCCCAGAGGGTATTTAGCCAAAAACATTCAGTACTTC.

This clone was observed a handful of times. J is TRBJ1-3 and V is TRBV5-1; 8 bases line up with TRBD1. The V gene end was trimmed by 0 bases and the J gene end by 4 bases; junction bases not matched to a gene: 6. Germline V CDR1 and CDR2: SGHRS, YFSETQ. This CDR3 has 16 residues. In nucleotides, the CDR3 is TGCGCCAGCAGCTTGGAGGCAGGACAGGGAGGAAACACCATATATTTT. Its protein is CASSLEAGQGGNTIYF.

This rearrangement joins TRBV7-2 to TRBJ2-5; 9 bases are a match to TRBD1. Unmatched junction bases numbered 0, after V lost 4 bases and J lost 3 bases. This CDR3 is 13 amino acids long. The germline V gene has CDR1 SGHTA and CDR2 FQGNSA. The CDR3 protein is CASSWDREETQYF. In DNA form, the CDR3 reads TGTGCCAGCAGCTGGGACAGGGAAGAGACCCAGTACTTC. The variable domain in full, with the rest retrieved from reference TRBV7-2 and TRBJ2-5, is GAGVSQSPSNKVTEKGKDVELRCDPISGHTALYWYRQSLGQGLEFLIYFQGNSAPDKSGLPSDRFSAERTGGSVSTLTIQRTQQEDSAVYLCASSWDREETQYFGPGTRLLVL.